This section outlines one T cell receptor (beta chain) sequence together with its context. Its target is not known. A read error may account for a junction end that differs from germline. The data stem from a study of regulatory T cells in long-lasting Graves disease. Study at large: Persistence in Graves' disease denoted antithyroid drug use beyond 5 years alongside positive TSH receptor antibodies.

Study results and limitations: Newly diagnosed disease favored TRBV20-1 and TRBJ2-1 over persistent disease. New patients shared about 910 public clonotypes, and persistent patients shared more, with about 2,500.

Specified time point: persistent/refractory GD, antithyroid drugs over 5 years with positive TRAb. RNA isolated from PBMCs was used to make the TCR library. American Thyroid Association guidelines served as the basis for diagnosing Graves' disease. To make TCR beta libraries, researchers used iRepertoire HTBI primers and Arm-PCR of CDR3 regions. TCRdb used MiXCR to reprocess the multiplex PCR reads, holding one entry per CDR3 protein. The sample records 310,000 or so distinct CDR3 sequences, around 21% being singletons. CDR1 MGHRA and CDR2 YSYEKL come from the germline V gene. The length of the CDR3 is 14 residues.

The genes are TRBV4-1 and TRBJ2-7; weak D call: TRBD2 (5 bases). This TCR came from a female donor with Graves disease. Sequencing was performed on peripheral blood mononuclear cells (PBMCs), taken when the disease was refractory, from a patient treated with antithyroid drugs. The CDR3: CASSPTGLSYEQYF. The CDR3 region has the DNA TGTGCCAGCAGCCCAACCGGACTTTCCTACGAGCAGTACTTC.